The 2 T cell receptor beta chains listed next were all sequenced from one sample in a study of identical twins. TCRdb processed the 5' RACE reads anew with MiXCR; each CDR3 protein has one entry. Found here are 550,000 to 700,000 distinct CDR3 sequences, approximately 9.6% of them singletons; the top ten hold roughly 3.2%. In addition, the sample was reused for a study of yellow fever vaccine responses in identical twins.

The specimen sequenced was PBMCs. Receptors originate from a woman aged 18-29 years in good health.

Ten or more counts support this clonotype. This chain connects TRBV12-3 or TRBV12-4 to TRBJ2-7, with D unclear. There are 13 residues in the CDR3. V lost 2 bases and J 3 bases, leaving 8 bases between the germline ends. DNA of the CDR3: TGTGCCAGCAGTTTATTTGGGATCTACGAGCAGTACTTC. As protein: CASSLFGIYEQYF.

The chain has TRBV5-4 and TRBJ2-3; no reliable D call. CDR3 length: 14 residues. V dropped 4 bases and J dropped 0 bases, with 9 bases sitting between them. Germline CDR1 SGHNT, CDR2 YYREEE (reference sequence). CDR3 in amino acids: CASSTTTSTDTQYF. DNA of the CDR3: TGTGCCAGCAGCACGACAACTAGCACAGATACGCAGTATTTT.